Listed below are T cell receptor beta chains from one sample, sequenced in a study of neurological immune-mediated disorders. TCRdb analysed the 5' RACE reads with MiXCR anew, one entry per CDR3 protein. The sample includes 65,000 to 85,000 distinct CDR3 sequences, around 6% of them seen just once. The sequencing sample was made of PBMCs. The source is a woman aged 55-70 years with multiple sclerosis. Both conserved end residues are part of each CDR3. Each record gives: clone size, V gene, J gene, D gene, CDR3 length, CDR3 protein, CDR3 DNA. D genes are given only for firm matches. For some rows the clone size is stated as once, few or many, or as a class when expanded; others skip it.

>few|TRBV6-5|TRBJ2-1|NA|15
CASSYDGGPGNEQFF
TGTGCCAGCAGTTACGACGGGGGGCCAGGCAATGAGCAGTTCTTC
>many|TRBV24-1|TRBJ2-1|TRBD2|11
CATSRGGLMFF
TGTGCCACCAGTCGCGGGGGGCTGATGTTCTTC
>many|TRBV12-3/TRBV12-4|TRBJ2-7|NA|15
CASSKRESRGYEQYF
TGTGCCAGCAGCAAGCGGGAATCAAGGGGGTACGAGCAGTACTTC
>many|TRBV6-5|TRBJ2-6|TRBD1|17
CASSRTGTGSGANVLTF
TGTGCCAGCAGCCGTACCGGGACAGGCTCTGGGGCCAACGTCCTGACTTTC
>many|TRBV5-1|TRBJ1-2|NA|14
CASSLATVLDGYTF
TGCGCCAGCAGCTTGGCCACAGTACTCGATGGCTACACCTTC
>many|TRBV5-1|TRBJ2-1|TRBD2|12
CASSWTSREQFF
TGCGCCAGCAGCTGGACTAGCCGTGAGCAGTTCTTC
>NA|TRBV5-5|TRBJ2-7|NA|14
CASSLDSGSYEQYF
TGTGCCAGCAGCTTGGACAGTGGGTCCTACGAGCAGTACTTC
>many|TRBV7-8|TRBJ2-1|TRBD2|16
CASSLPPGGGNNEQFF
TGTGCCAGCAGCTTACCCCCGGGCGGGGGGAACAATGAGCAGTTCTTC
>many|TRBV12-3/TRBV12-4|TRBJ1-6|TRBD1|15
CASTPPGTGNSPLHF
TGTGCCAGCACTCCACCTGGGACAGGGAATTCACCCCTCCACTTT
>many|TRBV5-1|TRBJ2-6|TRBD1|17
CASSGGTGVPGANVLTF
TGCGCCAGCAGCGGGGGGACAGGGGTGCCTGGGGCCAACGTCCTGACTTTC
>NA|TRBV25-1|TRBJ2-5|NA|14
CASSETRVAETQYF
TGTGCCAGCAGTGAAACCCGGGTCGCAGAGACCCAGTACTTC
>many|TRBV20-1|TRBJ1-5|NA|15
CSARPTGYSNQPQHF
TGCAGTGCTAGACCAACAGGGTATAGCAATCAGCCCCAGCATTTT
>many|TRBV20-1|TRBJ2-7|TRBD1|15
CSAVRDRSPWYEQYF
TGCAGTGCGGTGAGGGACAGGAGCCCTTGGTACGAGCAGTACTTC
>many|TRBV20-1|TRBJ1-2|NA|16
CSATVPNRQGGYGYTF
TGCAGTGCTACCGTCCCTAACAGACAAGGGGGCTATGGCTACACCTTC
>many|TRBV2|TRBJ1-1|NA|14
CASSALGLGTEAFF
TGTGCCAGCAGTGCTTTGGGGCTAGGTACTGAAGCTTTCTTT
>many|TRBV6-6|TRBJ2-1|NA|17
CASIQAIRAGVYNEQFF
TGTGCCAGCATCCAAGCTATCCGGGCTGGAGTCTACAATGAGCAGTTCTTC
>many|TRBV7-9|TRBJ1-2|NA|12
CASSETNYGYTF
TGTGCCAGCAGCGAAACGAACTATGGCTACACCTTC
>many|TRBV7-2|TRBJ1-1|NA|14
CASSLSALNTEAFF
TGTGCCAGCAGCTTAAGTGCCTTGAACACTGAAGCTTTCTTT
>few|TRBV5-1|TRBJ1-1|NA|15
CASRPDRPMNTEAFF
TGCGCCAGCAGACCCGACAGGCCCATGAACACTGAAGCTTTCTTT
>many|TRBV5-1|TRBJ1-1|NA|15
CASSRQGEMGTEAFF
TGCGCCAGCAGCCGCCAGGGAGAAATGGGCACTGAAGCTTTCTTT
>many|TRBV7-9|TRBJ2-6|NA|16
CASRPNIGSGANVLTF
TGTGCCAGCAGACCTAACATAGGCTCTGGGGCCAACGTCCTGACTTTC
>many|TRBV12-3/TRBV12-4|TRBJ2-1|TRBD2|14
CASSRTGLETEQFF
TGTGCCAGCAGCCGAACGGGACTAGAAACTGAGCAGTTCTTC
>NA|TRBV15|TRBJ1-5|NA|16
CATSRAPGTHPQPQHF
TGTGCCACCAGCAGAGCCCCCGGGACACATCCCCAGCCCCAGCATTTT
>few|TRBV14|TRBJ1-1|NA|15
CASSQDPLPNTEAFF
TGTGCCAGCAGCCAAGACCCCCTTCCGAACACTGAAGCTTTCTTT
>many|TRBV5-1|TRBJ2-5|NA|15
CASSLPGRPRETQYF
TGCGCCAGCAGCTTGCCAGGCAGGCCGCGGGAGACCCAGTACTTC
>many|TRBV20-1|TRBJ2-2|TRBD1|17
CSARDPEDRGITGELFF
TGCAGTGCTAGAGATCCCGAGGACAGGGGTATCACCGGGGAGCTGTTTTTT
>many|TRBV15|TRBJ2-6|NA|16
CATSREQGSGANVLTF
TGTGCCACCAGCAGAGAACAGGGATCTGGGGCCAACGTCCTGACTTTC
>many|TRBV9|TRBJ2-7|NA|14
CASSVGGQGYEQYF
TGTGCCAGCAGCGTAGGCGGCCAGGGCTACGAGCAGTACTTC
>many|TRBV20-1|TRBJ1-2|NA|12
CSAVRQTYGYTF
TGCAGTGCTGTTCGACAGACCTATGGCTACACCTTC
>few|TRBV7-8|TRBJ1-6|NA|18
CASSDSQGFSSYNSPLHF
TGTGCCAGCAGCGATTCGCAGGGATTCAGTTCCTATAATTCACCCCTCCACTTT
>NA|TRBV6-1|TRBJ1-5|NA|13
CASSQLPNQPQHF
TGTGCCAGCAGCCAGCTACCCAATCAGCCCCAGCATTTT